Presented here are 17 T cell receptor beta chains from one specimen sequenced in a study of blood T cell repertoires in COVID-19. This table comes from immunoSEQ multiplex PCR, and its TCRdb copy is limited to in-frame clones, with some not included. The top ten hold approximately 8% of the sample, which has more than 140,000 clones, around 84% seen once. Specimen: peripheral blood. Receptor source: a woman in her sixties or seventies with acute or convalescent COVID-19.

The rearrangement uses TRBV3-1 (or the pseudogene TRBV3-2) and TRBJ1-2, with a weak D call TRBD1 (6 bases). The CDR3 runs 13 residues. Germline values: CDR1 LGHDT, CDR2 YNNKEL (reference sequence). The ends were cut back, 2 bases at V and 6 bases at J, with 10 bases in the middle. The CDR3 protein is CASSQSGAHGYTF. The CDR3 DNA follows: TGTGCCAGCAGCCAATCAGGGGCTCATGGCTACACCTTC.

CDR3 protein: CASSPTRQVNQPQHF. The CDR3 DNA follows: TGTGCCAGCAGTCCAACCAGACAGGTTAATCAGCCCCAGCATTTT. The V gene is TRBV28, the J gene TRBJ1-5; the D gene is possibly TRBD1 (6 bases). The V gene lost 5 bases and the J gene lost 4 bases, with 15 bases spanning the gap. The CDR3 extends over 15 amino acids. CDR1 is MDHEN, CDR2 SYDVKM, per germline.

This clone was counted only a few times. This rearrangement joins TRBV7-2 to TRBJ2-7; perhaps TRBD2 as D (6 bases). The germline V gene encodes CDR1 SGHTA and CDR2 FQGNSA. V lost 5 bases to trimming and J lost 5 bases, with 16 bases between them. The CDR3 consists of 14 residues. As DNA, the CDR3 is TGTGCCAGCAGCCCCGTGCCGGGCGGGAACGAGCAGTACTTC. The encoded protein is CASSPVPGGNEQYF.

V gene TRBV7-8 combines with J gene TRBJ2-2, with 9 bases that match TRBD2. This CDR3 region has 15 residues. The ends lost 2 bases at V and 6 bases at J; junction bases unmatched: 4. Germline CDR1 SGHVS, CDR2 FQNEAQ. The CDR3 DNA is TGTGCCAGCAGCTTACTAGCGGGGACCGCCGGGGAGCTGTTTTTT. Its protein is CASSLLAGTAGELFF. Full variable domain (missing parts from reference TRBV7-8 and TRBJ2-2): GAGVSQSPRYKVAKRGQDVALRCDPISGHVSLFWYQQALGQGPEFLTYFQNEAQLDKSGLPSDRFFAERPEGSVSTLKIQRTQQEDSAVYLCASSLLAGTAGELFFGEGSRLTVL.

In its sample, this clone was seen a few times. This chain links TRBV5-1 with TRBJ2-1; 9 nucleotides align to TRBD2. With 4 bases clipped from V and 7 bases from J, the junction kept 9 bases outside the gene matches. The CDR3 extends over 15 amino acids. Germline loops: CDR1 SGHRS, CDR2 YFSETQ. CDR3 in amino acids: CASSPGTSRWNEQFF. The CDR3, as DNA: TGCGCCAGCAGCCCGGGGACTAGCCGGTGGAATGAGCAGTTCTTC.

This chain joins TRBV7-9 and TRBJ1-4; 9 bases line up with TRBD1. Looked up from germline, CDR1 is SEHNR and CDR2 is FQNEAQ (reference sequence). The CDR3 has 16 amino acids. After removal of 1 base from V and 8 bases from J, the junction contained 8 bases not matched to a gene. In nucleotides, the CDR3 is TGTGCCAGCAGCTTAGTTCCGGGACAGGGTGGGGAAAAACTGTTTTTT. Translated, it gives CASSLVPGQGGEKLFF.

V gene TRBV9 combines with J gene TRBJ1-1, with 9 bases aligning to TRBD1. The ends lost 0 bases at V and 5 bases at J; junction bases unmatched: 2. The germline CDR1 and CDR2 sequences are SGDLS and YYNGEE. The length of the CDR3 is 14 residues. The CDR3 spells CASSVAGTGTEAFF. The CDR3 bases are TGTGCCAGCAGCGTAGCTGGGACAGGGACTGAAGCTTTCTTT.

V usage is TRBV5-1 and J usage is TRBJ2-5; TRBD1 matches at 7 bases. Germline CDR1 SGHRS, CDR2 YFSETQ. Germline trimming cut 1 base from V and 2 bases from J; bases unmatched to any gene: 5. This CDR3 is built from 15 residues. CDR3 DNA sequence: TGCGCCAGCAGCTTGACGGGACAGCAGCAAGAGACCCAGTACTTC. Translated, it gives CASSLTGQQQETQYF.

This rearrangement joins TRBV2 to TRBJ1-2; 9 bases align to TRBD1. CDR1 is SNHLY and CDR2 is FYNNEI in the germline V gene. This CDR3 is built from 13 residues. Losses at the gene ends were 10 bases for V and 4 bases for J; bases not matched to a gene: 7. The CDR3 DNA is TGTGCCACTTTGGACAGGGGTATCTATGGCTACACCTTC. Amino acids: CATLDRGIYGYTF.

The chain links TRBV18 to TRBJ2-1; 9 nucleotides agree with TRBD2. CDR3 length: 17 amino acids. CDR1 and CDR2 (germline): KGHSH, LQKENI. V lost 0 bases, J lost 5 bases, and 8 bases stayed unmatched. CDR3 loop: CASSPPVGGGAHNEQFF. Here the CDR3 DNA reads TGTGCCAGCTCACCACCCGTCGGCGGGGGGGCCCACAATGAGCAGTTCTTC.

The gene calls are TRBV19 and TRBJ1-3; D not certain. The CDR3 has 13 amino acids. V lost 6 bases, J lost 0 bases, and 6 bases lay in between. CDR1 LNHDA and CDR2 SQIVND come from the germline V gene (reference sequence). The CDR3 sequence: CASRDFSGNTIYF. The DNA of the CDR3 is TGTGCCAGTAGGGACTTCTCTGGAAACACCATATATTTT.

The chain joins TRBV23-1 to TRBJ2-7; D gene uncertain. TRBV23-1 is annotated as an ORF whose role is uncertain. Trimming shortened V by 3 bases and J by 0 bases, and 15 bases separated the two germline ends. This CDR3 region has 16 residues. This CDR3 is CASSHGGVASSYEQYF. The CDR3, as DNA: TGCGCCAGCAGTCACGGTGGAGTGGCGAGCTCCTACGAGCAGTACTTC.

This clone has just a few counts. The V gene is TRBV19, the J gene TRBJ2-7; 12 bases align to TRBD1. The V gene's germline CDR1 is LNHDA and CDR2 SQIVND (reference sequence). Trimming cost V 2 bases and J 6 bases; bases outside gene matches: 8. The CDR3 contains 16 residues. The CDR3 here is CASSIRGQGALGEQYF. CDR3 bases: TGTGCCAGTAGTATAAGGGGACAGGGGGCCTTGGGCGAGCAGTACTTC.

The chain employs TRBV6-1 and TRBJ1-3; D remains unclear. CDR3 length: 15 amino acids. Trimming removed 2 bases at V and 0 bases at J, with 8 bases between. Germline V gene sequence: CDR1 MNHNS, CDR2 SASEGT. CDR3 in amino acids: CASSERQYSGNTIYF. CDR3 nucleotide sequence: TGTGCCAGCAGTGAACGTCAGTACTCTGGAAACACCATATATTTT.

The CDR3, as DNA: TGCAGCGTTACCCCCTTCATTCAGACACAAGAGACCCAGTACTTC. This codes for CSVTPFIQTQETQYF. The chain links TRBV29-1 to TRBJ2-5; D ambiguous. V lost 5 bases and J lost 2, with 18 bases in between. Germline loops: CDR1 SQVTM, CDR2 ANQGSEA. This CDR3 spans 15 amino acids.

This sequence joins TRBV4-2 and TRBJ1-1; 9 nucleotides line up with TRBD1. The CDR3 runs 12 residues. J was trimmed by 5 bases and V by 6 bases; bases with no gene match: 1. Per germline, CDR1 LGHNA and CDR2 YNFKEQ. The CDR3 loop is CASRDRGTEAFF. DNA for the CDR3: TGTGCCAGCAGAGACAGGGGGACTGAAGCTTTCTTT.

V gene TRBV2 combines with J gene TRBJ2-2; TRBD1 matches at 8 bases. In germline, CDR1 is SNHLY, CDR2 FYNNEI. The CDR3 loop spans 14 amino acids. Losses at the gene ends were 8 bases for V and 2 bases for J; bases not matched to a gene: 4. CDR3 in amino acids: CASAGTGNTGELFF. As DNA, the CDR3 is TGTGCCAGCGCTGGGACAGGCAACACCGGGGAGCTGTTTTTT. Variable domain in full (rest from reference TRBV2 and TRBJ2-2): EPEVTQTPSHQVTQMGQEVILRCVPISNHLYFYWYRQILGQKVEFLVSFYNNEISEKSEIFDDQFSVERPDGSNFTLKIRSTKLEDSAMYFCASAGTGNTGELFFGEGSRLTVL.